This record covers a single T cell receptor beta chain. Antigen: not known. This record comes from a study of OX40 agonist ivuxolimab in advanced cancers. Looking at the study overall: Patients in dose escalation had liver, melanoma, kidney or head and neck cancers. General observations from the study: Still undetermined is the antigen specificity of the expanded peripheral T cells. Clonal expansion was among the lowest in partial responders at 0.1-3.0 mg/kg, especially CD8+.

The method was immunoSEQ multiplex PCR; TCRdb's version includes in-frame clones alone and lacks a portion of them. Among 60,000 to 80,000 clones, 86% were seen once, and the ten largest hold roughly 8%. The sample here was CD4+ or CD8+ T cells sorted from blood, taken in a trial of the OX40 agonist ivuxolimab. The receptor was derived from an adult with an advanced solid tumor such as melanoma, head and neck, liver or kidney cancer.

The CDR3 region is CATAESRSSPHQPQHF. The CDR3 bases are TGTGCCACCGCAGAGAGCAGGTCTTCCCCTCATCAGCCCCAGCATTTT. The rearrangement joins TRBV7-8 to TRBJ1-5, with D uncertain. The V gene lost 10 bases and the J gene lost 5 bases, with 24 bases spanning the gap. Germline assignment: CDR1 SGHVS and CDR2 FQNEAQ. The CDR3 consists of 16 residues.